This T cell receptor beta chain emerged from a study of blood T cell repertoires in COVID-19. Across the whole study: Samples of COVID-19 (acute and convalescent) were obtained from the United States, Italy and Spain. Nucleic acid was either cDNA or gDNA, and it came from T cells, B-cell-depleted T cells, or PBMCs.

Trimming took off 2 bases at V and 0 bases at J, with 11 bases between the two ends. Germline lookup yields CDR1 GTSNPN and CDR2 SVGIG (reference sequence). There are 14 residues in the CDR3. Enrolment of Seattle patients took place during active infection, and they were followed longitudinally. The method was immunoSEQ multiplex PCR; TCRdb's version includes in-frame clones alone and lacks a portion of them. In the table there are tens of thousands of clones, around 80% of which are singletons. The chain carries TRBV30 and TRBJ2-7, with a possible D match to TRBD1 (6 bases). Sequenced material: peripheral blood. This clonotype originated in a man in his forties or fifties with COVID-19, enrolled during active disease. CDR3 sequence (DNA): TGTGCCTGGAGTCCAGGGGCCTTCTCCTACGAGCAGTACTTC. Translating gives CAWSPGAFSYEQYF.